The 27 T cell receptor beta chains below come from one sample, sequenced in a study of identical twins. TCRdb re-analysed the 5' RACE reads in MiXCR, keeping a single row per CDR3 protein. The sample lists approximately 670,000 distinct CDR3 sequences, around 6% seen once, with approximately 2% in the top ten. Sequencing used naive T cells sorted from blood. The source is a man aged 18 to 30 in good health.

This clonotype was counted at least ten times. The rearrangement links TRBV24-1 to TRBJ1-1; no clear D gene. The CDR3 consists of 12 residues. V lost 5 bases to trimming and J lost 4 bases, with 7 bases between them. Germline-derived CDR1 and CDR2 are KGHDR and SFDVKD. The CDR3 coding sequence is TGTGCCACCAGTGGGGCAACCACTGAAGCTTTCTTT. Its protein product is CATSGATTEAFF.

This clonotype was counted many times. The genes are TRBV5-1 and TRBJ1-2; 7 nucleotides line up with TRBD1. The CDR3 has 14 residues. The germline CDR1 and CDR2 sequences are SGHRS and YFSETQ. With V trimmed by 4 bases and J by 4 bases, 7 bases remained unmatched. The CDR3 protein is CASSDGRDSYGYTF. The DNA of the CDR3 is TGCGCCAGCAGCGACGGACGGGACAGCTATGGCTACACCTTC. Using reference TRBV5-1 and TRBJ1-2 for the parts outside the CDR3, the full variable domain is KAGVTQTPRYLIKTRGQQVTLSCSPISGHRSVSWYQQTPGQGLQFLFEYFSETQRNKGNFPGRFSGRQFSNSRSEMNVSTLELGDSALYLCASSDGRDSYGYTFGSGTRLTVV.

This clonotype has at least ten counts. The V gene is TRBV7-9, the J gene TRBJ2-5, with 7 bases that match TRBD2. The trim removed 1 base at V and 5 bases at J, leaving 10 bases unmatched. Germline assignment: CDR1 SEHNR and CDR2 FQNEAQ (reference sequence). The CDR3 covers 16 residues. This CDR3 is CASSLGPASGLETQYF. The CDR3, as DNA: TGTGCCAGCAGCTTAGGGCCGGCTAGCGGTCTTGAGACCCAGTACTTC.

In its sample, this clonotype was seen many times. The chain has TRBV5-1 and TRBJ2-5, with a tentative D call TRBD1 (5 bases). This CDR3 is built from 15 residues. The germline V gene has CDR1 SGHRS and CDR2 YFSETQ. Trimming took off 4 bases at V and 1 base at J, with 14 bases between the two ends. CDR3 amino acids: CASSPRDSFQETQYF. For the CDR3, the DNA is TGCGCCAGCAGCCCCAGGGATTCTTTCCAAGAGACCCAGTACTTC.

This clonotype was observed a few times. In nucleotides, the CDR3 is TGTGCCAGCAGAAGATTACAGGGGGCGGCTGAAAAACTGTTTTTT. It is translated as CASRRLQGAAEKLFF. The genes are TRBV6-1 and TRBJ1-4; TRBD1 matches at 9 bases. The V gene's germline CDR1 is MNHNS and CDR2 SASEGT. This CDR3 is built from 15 residues. With V trimmed by 6 bases and J by 7 bases, 9 bases remained unmatched.

This clonotype was found many times. This chain joins TRBV12-3 or TRBV12-4 and TRBJ1-4; no definite D call. This CDR3 region has 12 residues. Between the trimmed V and J ends, which lost 3 bases and 14 bases, there was a span of 13 bases. DNA for the CDR3: TGTGCCAGCAGTTTTTGGTTGGATAGTCTGTTTTTT. Translating gives CASSFWLDSLFF.

A few counts support this clonotype. In this CDR3 the conserved last residue, phenylalanine or tryptophan, is missing, so a read error is likely. CDR3 in DNA: TGTGCCAGCAGCAGAGAAGGGGACAGATTGTACAATGAGCAGTTCTGC. Its protein is CASSREGDRLYNEQFC. V is TRBV7-2 and J is TRBJ2-1; 7 bases align to TRBD1. The CDR3 totals 16 residues. Looked up from germline, CDR1 is SGHTA and CDR2 is FQGNSA. V gave up 5 bases and J gave up 4 bases; unmatched junction bases: 11.

This clonotype was observed many times. The chain recombines TRBV12-3 or TRBV12-4 with TRBJ1-5, with 7 bases fitting TRBD1. This CDR3 region has 14 residues. The V segment lost 6 bases and the J segment 2 bases; nucleotides outside the gene matches: 4. The CDR3: CASRFGQGNQPQHF. For the CDR3, the DNA is TGTGCCAGCAGATTCGGACAGGGCAATCAGCCCCAGCATTTT.

The chain is built from TRBV11-2 and TRBJ2-7; 8 bases fit TRBD2. The junction had 7 bases not matched to a gene; V was cut back by 5 bases and J by 1 base. CDR1 is SGHAT and CDR2 is FQNNGV in the germline V gene. The CDR3 is 15 residues long. The CDR3 DNA follows: TGTGCCAGCAGCGCCTTAGCGGGAACTTCCTACGAGCAGTACGTC. Translated: CASSALAGTSYEQYV.

There are many counts of this clonotype. This chain links TRBV7-2 with TRBJ2-7; TRBD2 aligns across 10 bases. Germline trimming cut 4 bases from V and 6 bases from J; bases unmatched to any gene: 3. Germline CDR1 and CDR2: SGHTA and FQGNSA. This CDR3 comprises 13 residues. The CDR3 DNA reads as TGTGCCAGCAGCTCTAGCGGGGGCCTCGAGCAGTACGTC. Its protein product is CASSSSGGLEQYV.

This clonotype was seen many times. The CDR3 here is CASSGRLAGGSRYNEQFF. The DNA for the CDR3 is TGCGCCAGCAGTGGTAGACTAGCGGGAGGTAGCCGGTACAATGAGCAGTTCTTC. V and J are TRBV10-1 and TRBJ2-1; 13 nucleotides align to TRBD2. Germline lookup yields CDR1 WNHNN and CDR2 SYGVQD (reference sequence). The CDR3 sequence is 18 residues long. The trim removed 4 bases at V and 4 bases at J, leaving 10 bases unmatched.

This clonotype was recorded at least ten times. DNA of the CDR3: TGTGCCAGCAGCCCCCGGACGGACGCCGGCCAGCAGTACTTC. Translating gives CASSPRTDAGQQYF. This rearrangement joins TRBV3-1 to TRBJ2-7; D call uncertain. The CDR3 extends over 14 amino acids. V lost 4 bases to trimming and J lost 8 bases, with 18 bases between them. The germline V gene encodes CDR1 LGHDT and CDR2 YNNKEL (reference sequence).

This clonotype was counted many times. V and J are TRBV5-6 and TRBJ2-1; 10 bases are shared with TRBD2. Looked up from germline, CDR1 is SGHDT and CDR2 is YYEEEE. There are 15 residues in the CDR3. After removal of 0 bases from V and 8 bases from J, the junction contained 5 bases not matched to a gene. Here the CDR3 DNA reads TGTGCCAGCAGCTTGGAGGGGGGACTAGCGTATGAGCAGTTCTTC. Its translation: CASSLEGGLAYEQFF.

This clonotype was found many times. V and J are TRBV27 and TRBJ2-1, with D tentatively TRBD2 (6 bases). Trimming removed 5 bases at V and 0 bases at J, with 20 bases between. The CDR3 loop spans 18 amino acids. CDR1 and CDR2 from the germline V gene are MNHEY and SMNVEV (reference sequence). This CDR3 reads CASSPPTQLAFSYNEQFF. The CDR3 region has the DNA TGTGCCAGCAGTCCCCCCACCCAACTAGCTTTCTCCTACAATGAGCAGTTCTTC.

This clonotype came up many times. This chain uses TRBV10-3 with TRBJ2-6; D perhaps matches TRBD1 (5 bases). This CDR3 spans 17 amino acids. In germline, CDR1 is ENHRY, CDR2 SYGVKD. With 4 bases removed from V and 0 bases from J, the gap between germline ends came to 13 bases. The CDR3 protein is CAISGQIENSGANVLTF. The CDR3, as DNA: TGTGCCATCAGTGGACAGATTGAGAACTCTGGGGCCAACGTCCTGACTTTC.

This chain connects TRBV5-1 to TRBJ2-2; perhaps TRBD1 as D (6 bases). The germline CDR1 and CDR2 sequences are SGHRS and YFSETQ. CDR3 length: 15 amino acids. V lost 6 bases and J 0 bases, leaving 12 bases between the germline ends. Here the CDR3 reads CASTTGHSNTGELFF. As DNA, the CDR3 is TGCGCCAGCACCACGGGACATTCGAACACCGGGGAGCTGTTTTTT.

This clonotype has only a few counts. The chain uses TRBV20-1 and TRBJ2-3, with 10 bases identical to TRBD2. V lost 2 bases and J lost 5; bases outside the gene matches: 10. CDR1 and CDR2 from the germline V gene are DFQATT and SNEGSKA (reference sequence). This CDR3 is built from 16 residues. In nucleotides, the CDR3 is TGCAGTGCTAGAAAAGGGCTAGCGGGAGCGGGAGATACGCAGTATTTT. Its protein is CSARKGLAGAGDTQYF.

This clonotype has ten or more counts. This chain's CDR3 is CASSLFTSFNEQFF. CDR3 bases: TGTGCCAGCAGCTTGTTTACTAGTTTCAATGAGCAGTTCTTC. The chain has TRBV7-6 and TRBJ2-1; D possibly corresponds to TRBD2 (5 bases). This CDR3 contains 14 residues. CDR1 is SGHVS and CDR2 is FNYEAQ in the germline V gene. V dropped 3 bases and J dropped 6 bases, with 12 bases sitting between them.

This clonotype was picked up a small number of times. J is TRBJ2-1 and V is TRBV30, with D maybe TRBD1 (6 bases). The V gene lost 4 bases and the J gene lost 9 bases, with 13 bases spanning the gap. Germline V gene data show CDR1 as GTSNPN and CDR2 as SVGIG (reference sequence). The CDR3 is made up of 12 amino acids. The CDR3 DNA reads as TGTGCCTGGACCTCTGGGGGCGGTGAGCAGTTCTTC. As protein: CAWTSGGGEQFF.

This chain joins TRBV15 and TRBJ2-1; 7 bases fit TRBD2. The junction had 7 bases not matched to a gene; V was cut back by 5 bases and J by 0 bases. CDR1 is LNHNV, CDR2 YYDKDF, per germline (reference sequence). The CDR3 spans 16 residues. This CDR3 is CATSPRSGGSYNEQFF. CDR3 nucleotides: TGTGCCACCAGCCCCAGATCGGGGGGCTCCTACAATGAGCAGTTCTTC.

This clonotype was counted only a few times. The genes are TRBV9 and TRBJ1-1; D might be TRBD1 (6 bases). Trimming cost V 3 bases and J 1 base, with 10 bases left between them. Germline V gene lookup returns CDR1 SGDLS and CDR2 YYNGEE. This CDR3 has 14 residues. The CDR3 is CASSAEQGNTEAFF. The DNA of the CDR3 is TGTGCCAGCAGCGCCGAACAGGGGAACACTGAAGCTTTCTTT.

This clonotype was seen repeatedly, ten times or more. The chain combines TRBV29-1 with TRBJ1-5; 8 bases are a match to TRBD1. This CDR3 is built from 14 residues. Trimming at V came to 5 bases and at J to 4 bases, leaving 7 bases not matched to a gene. Germline CDR1 SQVTM, CDR2 ANQGSEA. The chain's CDR3 is CSVLTGQGNQPQHF. The CDR3 DNA follows: TGCAGCGTTCTAACTGGACAGGGAAATCAGCCCCAGCATTTT.

The genes are TRBV27 and TRBJ2-5, with D possibly matching TRBD2 (5 bases). Trimming removed 5 bases from V and 6 bases from J, with 13 bases in between. The length of the CDR3 is 13 residues. Germline-derived CDR1 and CDR2 are MNHEY and SMNVEV (reference sequence). DNA for the CDR3: TGTGCCAGCAGTCCCCCCGGGATGCAGACCCAGTACTTC. It yields the protein CASSPPGMQTQYF.

V usage is TRBV5-1 and J usage is TRBJ2-6, with a weak D call TRBD1 (5 bases). V was shortened by 3 bases and J by 2 bases, with 15 bases between the two germline ends. The CDR3 runs 17 residues. Germline V gene sequence: CDR1 SGHRS, CDR2 YFSETQ. Written as DNA, the CDR3 is TGCGCCAGCAGCTCAGGACGGCTGGGGCCTGGGGCCAACGTCCTGACTTTC. Its translation: CASSSGRLGPGANVLTF.

In this sample, this clonotype turned up many times. This rearrangement joins TRBV15 to TRBJ2-7; no firm D call. This CDR3 contains 13 residues. Per the germline V gene, CDR1 is LNHNV and CDR2 is YYDKDF (reference sequence). V lost 4 bases to trimming and J lost 5 bases, with 12 bases between them. The CDR3 here is CATSKKEKDEQYF. CDR3 DNA: TGTGCCACCAGCAAAAAGGAGAAGGACGAGCAGTACTTC.

CDR3 coding DNA: TGCAGCGGAGGGACAGGTCCCCCCCACGAGCAGTACTTC. It encodes CSGGTGPPHEQYF. The chain recombines TRBV29-1 with TRBJ2-7, with 8 bases fitting TRBD1. Germline V gene lookup returns CDR1 SQVTM and CDR2 ANQGSEA. CDR3 length: 13 amino acids. The junction had 10 bases not matched to a gene; V was cut back by 7 bases and J by 5 bases.

This clonotype appeared many times. The genes are TRBV10-3 and TRBJ2-7; D is unresolved. The V gene lost 4 bases and the J gene lost 3 bases, with 10 bases spanning the gap. The germline V gene encodes CDR1 ENHRY and CDR2 SYGVKD. This CDR3 spans 13 amino acids. CDR3: CAISGSSDYEQYF. The CDR3 DNA follows: TGTGCCATCAGTGGGAGCAGTGACTACGAGCAGTACTTC.